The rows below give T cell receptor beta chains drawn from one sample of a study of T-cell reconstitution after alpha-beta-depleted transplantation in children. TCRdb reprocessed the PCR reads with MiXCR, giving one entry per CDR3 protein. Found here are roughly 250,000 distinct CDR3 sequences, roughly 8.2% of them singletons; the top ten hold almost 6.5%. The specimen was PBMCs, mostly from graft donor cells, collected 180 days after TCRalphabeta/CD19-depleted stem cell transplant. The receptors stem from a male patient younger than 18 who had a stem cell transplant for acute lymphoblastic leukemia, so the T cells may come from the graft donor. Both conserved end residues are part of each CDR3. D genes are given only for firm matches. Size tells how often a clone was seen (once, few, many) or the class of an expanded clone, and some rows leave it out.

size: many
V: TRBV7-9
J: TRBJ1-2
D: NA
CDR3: CASSHGINYGYTF
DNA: TGTGCCAGCAGCCACGGGATTAACTATGGCTACACCTTC

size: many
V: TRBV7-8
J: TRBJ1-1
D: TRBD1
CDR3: CASSLARQGRKSTEAFF
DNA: TGTGCCAGCAGCTTAGCGCGACAGGGAAGAAAGAGCACTGAAGCTTTCTTT

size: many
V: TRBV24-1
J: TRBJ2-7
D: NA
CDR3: CATSDSGRYEQYF
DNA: TGTGCCACCAGTGATTCGGGCAGATACGAGCAGTACTTC

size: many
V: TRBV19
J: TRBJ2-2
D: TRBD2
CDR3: CASRSGRWAGELFF
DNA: TGTGCCAGTAGAAGCGGGAGATGGGCCGGGGAGCTGTTTTTT

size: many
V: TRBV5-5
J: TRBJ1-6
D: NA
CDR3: CASSLMWGFLNSPLHF
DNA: TGTGCCAGCAGCCTAATGTGGGGGTTCCTTAATTCACCCCTCCACTTT

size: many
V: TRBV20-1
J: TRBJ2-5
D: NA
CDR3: CSASQREETQYF
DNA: TGCAGTGCTAGCCAGAGGGAAGAGACCCAGTACTTC

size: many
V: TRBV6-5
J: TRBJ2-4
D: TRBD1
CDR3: CASSSTTTGTKNIQYF
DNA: TGTGCCAGCAGTTCGACTACGACAGGGACCAAAAACATTCAGTACTTC

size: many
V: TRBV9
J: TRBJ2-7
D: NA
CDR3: CASSVTGREQYF
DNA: TGTGCCAGCAGCGTAACAGGTCGCGAGCAGTACTTC

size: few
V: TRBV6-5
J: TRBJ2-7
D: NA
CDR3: CASNSGPRGHQSNEQYF
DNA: TGTGCCAGCAATTCGGGGCCACGGGGACATCAAAGCAACGAGCAGTACTTC

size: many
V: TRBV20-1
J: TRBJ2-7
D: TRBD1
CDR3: CSARYDRGEYEQYF
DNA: TGCAGTGCTAGATACGACAGGGGAGAGTACGAGCAGTACTTC

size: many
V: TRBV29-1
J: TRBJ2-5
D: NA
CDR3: CSVAMAQETQYF
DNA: TGCAGCGTCGCTATGGCCCAGGAGACCCAGTACTTC

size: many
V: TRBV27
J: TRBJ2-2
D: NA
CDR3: CASSFPSEGGDTGELFF
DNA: TGTGCCAGCAGTTTCCCAAGCGAAGGGGGGGACACCGGGGAGCTGTTTTTT

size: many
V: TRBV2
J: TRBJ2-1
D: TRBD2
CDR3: CASSEVSGGDNEQFF
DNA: TGTGCCAGCAGTGAAGTAAGCGGGGGGGACAATGAGCAGTTCTTC

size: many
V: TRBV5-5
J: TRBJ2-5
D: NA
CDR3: CASSLVWVQETQYF
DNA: TGTGCCAGCAGCTTGGTATGGGTCCAAGAGACCCAGTACTTC

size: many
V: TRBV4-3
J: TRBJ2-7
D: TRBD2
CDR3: CASSAGTSGTREQYF
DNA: TGCGCCAGCAGCGCCGGGACTAGCGGCACTAGGGAGCAGTACTTC

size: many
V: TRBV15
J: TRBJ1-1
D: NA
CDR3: CATSRAPLREAFF
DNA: TGTGCCACCAGCAGAGCCCCGTTGAGGGAAGCTTTCTTT

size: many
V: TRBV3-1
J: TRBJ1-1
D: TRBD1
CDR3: CASSPTGVGNTEAFF
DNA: TGTGCCAGCAGCCCGACAGGGGTGGGGAACACTGAAGCTTTCTTT

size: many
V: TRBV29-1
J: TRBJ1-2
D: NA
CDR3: CSVDRTYGYTF
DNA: TGCAGCGTTGACAGGACCTATGGCTACACCTTC

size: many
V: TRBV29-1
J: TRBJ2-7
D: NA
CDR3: CSVGGSAYEQYF
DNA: TGCAGCGTTGGTGGCTCGGCCTACGAGCAGTACTTC

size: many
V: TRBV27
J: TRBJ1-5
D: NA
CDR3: CASSFSLGGNQPQHF
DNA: TGTGCCAGCAGTTTTTCTTTGGGCGGCAATCAGCCCCAGCATTTT

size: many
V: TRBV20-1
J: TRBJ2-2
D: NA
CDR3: CSARDRDWNTGELFF
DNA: TGCAGTGCTAGGGACCGGGACTGGAACACCGGGGAGCTGTTTTTT

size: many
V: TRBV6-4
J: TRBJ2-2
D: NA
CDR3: CASSGTRTGELFF
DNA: TGTGCCAGCAGTGGGACAAGGACCGGGGAGCTGTTTTTT

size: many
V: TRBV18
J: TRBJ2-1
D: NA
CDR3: CASSHRENEQFF
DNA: TGTGCCAGCTCGCACAGGGAAAATGAGCAGTTCTTC

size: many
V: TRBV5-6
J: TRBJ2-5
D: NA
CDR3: CASSLAIPGPPYF
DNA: TGTGCCAGCAGCTTGGCTATTCCGGGACCGCCTTACTTC

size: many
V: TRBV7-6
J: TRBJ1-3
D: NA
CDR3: CASSFYREASGNTIYF
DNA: TGTGCCAGCAGCTTCTACCGAGAGGCCTCTGGAAACACCATATATTTT

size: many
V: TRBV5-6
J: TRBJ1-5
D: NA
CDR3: CASSLDQGQPQHF
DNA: TGTGCCAGCAGCTTGGACCAAGGTCAGCCCCAGCATTTT

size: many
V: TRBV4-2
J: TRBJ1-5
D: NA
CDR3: CASSQDQGMLSNQPQHF
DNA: TGTGCCAGCAGCCAAGATCAAGGGATGTTGAGCAATCAGCCCCAGCATTTT

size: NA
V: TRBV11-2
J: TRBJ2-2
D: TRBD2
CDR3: CASSLFLLAEGAGELFF
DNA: TGTGCCAGCAGCTTATTTCTACTAGCGGAGGGGGCCGGGGAGCTGTTTTTT